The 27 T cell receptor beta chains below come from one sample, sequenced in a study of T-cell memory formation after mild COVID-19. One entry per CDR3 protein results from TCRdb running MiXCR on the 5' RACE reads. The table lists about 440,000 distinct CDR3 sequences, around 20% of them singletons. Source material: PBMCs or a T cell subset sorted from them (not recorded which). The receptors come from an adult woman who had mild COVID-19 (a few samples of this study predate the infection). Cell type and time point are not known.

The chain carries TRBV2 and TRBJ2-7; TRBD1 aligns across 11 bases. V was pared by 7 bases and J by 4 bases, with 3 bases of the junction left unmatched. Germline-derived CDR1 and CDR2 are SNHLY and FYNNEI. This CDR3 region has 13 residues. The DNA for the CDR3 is TGTGCCAGCATTGGGACAGGGGGGTACGAGCAGTACTTC. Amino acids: CASIGTGGYEQYF.

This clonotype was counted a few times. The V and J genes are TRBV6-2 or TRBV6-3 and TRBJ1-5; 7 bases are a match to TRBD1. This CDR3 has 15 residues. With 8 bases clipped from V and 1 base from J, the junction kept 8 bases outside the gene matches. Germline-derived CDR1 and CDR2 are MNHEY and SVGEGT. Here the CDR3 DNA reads TGTGCCAGCGGCTCGACAGGGCGAAGCAATCAGCCCCAGCATTTT. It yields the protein CASGSTGRSNQPQHF.

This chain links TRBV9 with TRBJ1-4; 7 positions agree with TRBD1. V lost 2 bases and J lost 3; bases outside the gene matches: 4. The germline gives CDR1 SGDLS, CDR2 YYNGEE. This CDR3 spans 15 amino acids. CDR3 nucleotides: TGTGCCAGCAGCGTTAACAGGGGCCCTAATGAAAAACTGTTTTTT. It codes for CASSVNRGPNEKLFF. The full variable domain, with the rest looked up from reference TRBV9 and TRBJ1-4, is DSGVTQTPKHLITATGQRVTLRCSPRSGDLSVYWYQQSLDQGLQFLIQYYNGEERAKGNILERFSAQQFPDLHSELNLSSLELGDSALYFCASSVNRGPNEKLFFGSGTQLSVL.

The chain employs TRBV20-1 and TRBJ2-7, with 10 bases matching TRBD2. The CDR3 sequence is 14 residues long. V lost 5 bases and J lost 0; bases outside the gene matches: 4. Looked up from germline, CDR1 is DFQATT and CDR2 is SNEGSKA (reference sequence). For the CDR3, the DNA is TGCAGTGCTGATAGCGGGGGGAGCTCCTACGAGCAGTACTTC. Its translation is CSADSGGSSYEQYF.

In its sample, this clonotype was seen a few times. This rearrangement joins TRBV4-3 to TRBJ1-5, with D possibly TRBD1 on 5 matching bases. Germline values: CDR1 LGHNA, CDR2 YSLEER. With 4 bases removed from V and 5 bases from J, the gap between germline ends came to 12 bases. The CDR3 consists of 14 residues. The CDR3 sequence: CASSPGVLDQPQHF. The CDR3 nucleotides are TGCGCCAGCAGCCCGGGGGTTCTAGATCAGCCCCAGCATTTT.

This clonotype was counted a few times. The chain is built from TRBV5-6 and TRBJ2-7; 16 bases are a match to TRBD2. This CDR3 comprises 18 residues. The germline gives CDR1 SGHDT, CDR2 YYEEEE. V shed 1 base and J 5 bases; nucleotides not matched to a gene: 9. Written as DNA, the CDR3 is TGTGCCAGCAGCTTGCCGGGACTAGCGGGAGGGCCGGTCGACGAGCAGTACTTC. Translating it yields CASSLPGLAGGPVDEQYF.

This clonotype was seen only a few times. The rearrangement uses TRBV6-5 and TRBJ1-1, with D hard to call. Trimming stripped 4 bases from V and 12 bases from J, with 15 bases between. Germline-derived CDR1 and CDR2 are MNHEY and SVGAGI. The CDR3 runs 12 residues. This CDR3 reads CASSSRSSTSFF. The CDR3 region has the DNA TGTGCCAGCAGTTCCCGAAGTAGTACTTCTTTCTTT.

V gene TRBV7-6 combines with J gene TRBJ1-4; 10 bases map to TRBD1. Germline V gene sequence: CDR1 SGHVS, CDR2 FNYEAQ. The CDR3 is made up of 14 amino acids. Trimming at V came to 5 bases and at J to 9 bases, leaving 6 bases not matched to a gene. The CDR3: CASSQMGQGKKLFF. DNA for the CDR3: TGTGCCAGCAGCCAGATGGGACAGGGGAAAAAACTGTTTTTT.

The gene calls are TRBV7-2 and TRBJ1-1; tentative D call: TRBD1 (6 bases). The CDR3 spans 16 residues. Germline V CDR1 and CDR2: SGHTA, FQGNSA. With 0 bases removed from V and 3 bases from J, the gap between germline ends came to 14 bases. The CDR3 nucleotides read TGTGCCAGCAGCTTAGCGGTAGCAGGGGTCTACACTGAAGCTTTCTTT. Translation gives CASSLAVAGVYTEAFF. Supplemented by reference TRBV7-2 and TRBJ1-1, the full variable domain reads GAGVSQSPSNKVTEKGKDVELRCDPISGHTALYWYRQSLGQGLEFLIYFQGNSAPDKSGLPSDRFSAERTGGSVSTLTIQRTQQEDSAVYLCASSLAVAGVYTEAFFGQGTRLTVV.

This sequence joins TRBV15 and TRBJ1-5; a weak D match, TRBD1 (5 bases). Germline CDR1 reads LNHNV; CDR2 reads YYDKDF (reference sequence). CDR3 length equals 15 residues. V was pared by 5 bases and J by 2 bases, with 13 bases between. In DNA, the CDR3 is TGTGCCACCAGCTCCCAAGGGGCTGGCAATCAGCCCCAGCATTTT. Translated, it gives CATSSQGAGNQPQHF.

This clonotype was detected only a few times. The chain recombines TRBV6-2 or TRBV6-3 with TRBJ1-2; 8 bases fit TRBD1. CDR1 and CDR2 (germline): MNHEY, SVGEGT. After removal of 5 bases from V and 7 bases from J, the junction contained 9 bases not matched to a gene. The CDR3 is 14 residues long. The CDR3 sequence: CASSRPDRAAGYTF. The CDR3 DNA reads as TGTGCCAGCAGTCGACCGGACAGGGCGGCTGGCTACACCTTC.

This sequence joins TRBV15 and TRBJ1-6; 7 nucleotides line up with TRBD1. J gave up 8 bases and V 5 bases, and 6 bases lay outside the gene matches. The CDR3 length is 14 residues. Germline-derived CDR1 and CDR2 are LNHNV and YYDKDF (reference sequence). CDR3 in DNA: TGTGCCACCAGCGGTGACAGGGTTGATTCACCCCTCCACTTT. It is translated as CATSGDRVDSPLHF.

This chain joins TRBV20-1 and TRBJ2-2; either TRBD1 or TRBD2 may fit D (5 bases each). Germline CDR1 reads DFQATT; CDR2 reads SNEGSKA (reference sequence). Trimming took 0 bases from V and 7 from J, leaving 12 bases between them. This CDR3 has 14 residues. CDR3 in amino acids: CSAREGVFFGELFF. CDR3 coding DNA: TGCAGTGCTAGAGAGGGGGTATTTTTCGGGGAGCTGTTTTTT.

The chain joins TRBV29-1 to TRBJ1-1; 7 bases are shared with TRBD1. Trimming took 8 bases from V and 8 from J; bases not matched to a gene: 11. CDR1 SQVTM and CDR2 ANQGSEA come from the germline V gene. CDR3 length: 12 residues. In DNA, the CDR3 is TGCAGCACGCGTTGGGGACAGAAAGAAGCTTTCTTT. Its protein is CSTRWGQKEAFF.

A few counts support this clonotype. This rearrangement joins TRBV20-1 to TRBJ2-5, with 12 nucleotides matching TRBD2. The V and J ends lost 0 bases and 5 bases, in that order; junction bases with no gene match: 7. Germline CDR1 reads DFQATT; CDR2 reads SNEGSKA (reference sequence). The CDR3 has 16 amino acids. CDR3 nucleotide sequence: TGCAGTGCTAGAGACGTGACTAGCGGGAGTGGCGAGACCCAGTACTTC. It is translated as CSARDVTSGSGETQYF.

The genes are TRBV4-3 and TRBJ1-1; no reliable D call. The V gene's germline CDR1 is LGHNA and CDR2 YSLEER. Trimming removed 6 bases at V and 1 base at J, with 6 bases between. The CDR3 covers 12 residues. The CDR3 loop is CASRNQNTEAFF. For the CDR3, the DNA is TGCGCCAGCAGAAACCAGAACACTGAAGCTTTCTTT.

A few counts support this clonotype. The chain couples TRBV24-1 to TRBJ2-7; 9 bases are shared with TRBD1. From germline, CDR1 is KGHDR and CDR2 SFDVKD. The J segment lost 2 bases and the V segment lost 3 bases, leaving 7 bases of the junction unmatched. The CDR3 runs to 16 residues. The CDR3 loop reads CATSDLPGQGTYEQYF. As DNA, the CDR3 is TGTGCCACCAGTGATCTACCGGGACAGGGCACCTACGAGCAGTACTTC.

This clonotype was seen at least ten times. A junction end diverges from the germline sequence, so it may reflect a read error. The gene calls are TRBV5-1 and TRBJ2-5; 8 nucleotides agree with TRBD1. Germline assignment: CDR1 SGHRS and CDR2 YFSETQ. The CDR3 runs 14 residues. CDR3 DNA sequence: TGTGCCAGCAGCTTAGGACAGGGTTTAGAGACCCAGTACTTC. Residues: CASSLGQGLETQYF.

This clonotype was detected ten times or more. The CDR3 DNA is TGTGCCAGCAGCCAATCTCACAGAACAGGGCCCTACGAGCAGTACTTC. It codes for CASSQSHRTGPYEQYF. The V gene is TRBV3-1, the J gene TRBJ2-7; the D gene is possibly TRBD1 (6 bases). Per germline, CDR1 LGHDT and CDR2 YNNKEL (reference sequence). V shed 2 bases and J shed 2 bases, with 16 bases lying between them. The length of the CDR3 is 16 residues.

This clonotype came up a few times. The CDR3 is CASSQDGSTSEYF. The CDR3 DNA reads TGTGCCAGCAGCCAGGACGGATCCACCTCGGAGTACTTC. J is TRBJ2-7 and V is TRBV7-2; D call uncertain. Germline V gene sequence: CDR1 SGHTA, CDR2 FQGNSA. Trimming removed 5 bases from V and 11 bases from J, with 19 bases in between. The CDR3 covers 13 residues.

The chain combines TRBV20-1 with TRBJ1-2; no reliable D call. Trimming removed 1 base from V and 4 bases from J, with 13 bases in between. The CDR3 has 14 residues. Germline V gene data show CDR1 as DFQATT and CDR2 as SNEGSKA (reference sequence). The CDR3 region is CSARVRDRGYGYTF. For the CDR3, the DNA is TGCAGTGCTAGAGTCCGGGATCGGGGCTATGGCTACACCTTC.

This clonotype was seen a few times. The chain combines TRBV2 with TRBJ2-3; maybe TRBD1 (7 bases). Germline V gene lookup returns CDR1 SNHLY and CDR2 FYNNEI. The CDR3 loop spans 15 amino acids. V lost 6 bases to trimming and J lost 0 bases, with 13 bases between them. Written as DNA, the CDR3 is TGTGCCAGCAGCGCGGGACAGTCTAGCACAGATACGCAGTATTTT. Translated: CASSAGQSSTDTQYF.

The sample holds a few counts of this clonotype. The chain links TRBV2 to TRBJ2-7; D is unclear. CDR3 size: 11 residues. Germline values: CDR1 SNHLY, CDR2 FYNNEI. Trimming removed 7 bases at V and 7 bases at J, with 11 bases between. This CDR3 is CASTSSSEQYF. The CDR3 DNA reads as TGTGCCAGCACGAGCTCCAGTGAGCAGTACTTC. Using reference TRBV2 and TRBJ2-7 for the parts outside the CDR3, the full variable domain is EPEVTQTPSHQVTQMGQEVILRCVPISNHLYFYWYRQILGQKVEFLVSFYNNEISEKSEIFDDQFSVERPDGSNFTLKIRSTKLEDSAMYFCASTSSSEQYFGPGTRLTVT.

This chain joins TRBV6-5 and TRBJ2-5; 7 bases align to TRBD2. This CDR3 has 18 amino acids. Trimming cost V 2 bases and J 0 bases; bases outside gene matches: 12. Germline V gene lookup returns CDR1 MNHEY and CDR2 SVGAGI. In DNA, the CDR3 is TGTGCCAGCAGTTACGGTTGGACAAGGGAGGGTTACCAAGAGACCCAGTACTTC. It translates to CASSYGWTREGYQETQYF.

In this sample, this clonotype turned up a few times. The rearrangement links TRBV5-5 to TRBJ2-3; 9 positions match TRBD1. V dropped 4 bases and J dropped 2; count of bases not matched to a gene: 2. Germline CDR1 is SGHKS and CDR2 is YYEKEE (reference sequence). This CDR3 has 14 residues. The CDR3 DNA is TGTGCCAGCAGCGGACAGGGGTTCACAGATACGCAGTATTTT. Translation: CASSGQGFTDTQYF.

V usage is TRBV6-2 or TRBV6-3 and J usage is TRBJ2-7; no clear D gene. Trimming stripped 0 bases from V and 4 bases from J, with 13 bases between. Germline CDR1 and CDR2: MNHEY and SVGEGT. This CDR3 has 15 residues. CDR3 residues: CASSYSWQETYEQYF. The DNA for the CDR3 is TGTGCCAGCAGTTACTCGTGGCAGGAAACGTACGAGCAGTACTTC.

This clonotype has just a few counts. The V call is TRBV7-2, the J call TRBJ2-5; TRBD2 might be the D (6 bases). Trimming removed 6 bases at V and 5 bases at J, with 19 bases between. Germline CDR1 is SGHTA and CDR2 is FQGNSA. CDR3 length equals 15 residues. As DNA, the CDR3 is TGTGCCAGCAGTCGGACTATATCCAGTCGGGAGACCCAGTACTTC. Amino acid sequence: CASSRTISSRETQYF.